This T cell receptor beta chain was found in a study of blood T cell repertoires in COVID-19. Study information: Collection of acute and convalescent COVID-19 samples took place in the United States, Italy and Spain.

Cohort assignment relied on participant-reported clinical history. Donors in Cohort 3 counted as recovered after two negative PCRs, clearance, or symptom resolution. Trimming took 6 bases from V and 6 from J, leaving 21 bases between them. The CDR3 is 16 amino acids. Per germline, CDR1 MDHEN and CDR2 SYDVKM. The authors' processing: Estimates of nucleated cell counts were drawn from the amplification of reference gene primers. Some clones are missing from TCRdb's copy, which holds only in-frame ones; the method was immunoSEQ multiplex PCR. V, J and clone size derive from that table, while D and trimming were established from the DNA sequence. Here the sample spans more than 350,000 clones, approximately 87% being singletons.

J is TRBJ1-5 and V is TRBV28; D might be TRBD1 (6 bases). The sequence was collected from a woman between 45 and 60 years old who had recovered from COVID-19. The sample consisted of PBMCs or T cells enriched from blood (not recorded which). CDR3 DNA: TGTGCCAGCAGCCAGGCGGGGGGGGGCTGGGCTCAGCCCCAGCATTTT. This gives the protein CASSQAGGGWAQPQHF.